One and the same sample provided the 20 T cell receptor beta chains below, sequenced in a study of human T cells and chemical hapten exposure. One entry per CDR3 protein results from TCRdb running MiXCR on the RACE reads. In the table there are about 120,000 distinct CDR3 sequences, 12% of which are singletons. Described time point: patch test 1, 2 weeks after DPC sensitization. Treatment described: therapeutic diphenylcyclopropenone sensitization with weekly scalp DPC. The source material was whole blood, sampled in connection with sensitization to the hapten diphenylcyclopropenone (DPC). All receptors come from a woman aged 50 to 60 with alopecia areata. Some clones in this sample may be carry-over from other donors' samples.

This clonotype was detected only a few times. The gene calls are TRBV14 and TRBJ2-7; D remains unclear. Germline V gene sequence: CDR1 SGHDN, CDR2 FVKESK. The CDR3 extends over 14 amino acids. The V end lost 6 bases, the J end lost 0 bases, and 12 bases lay between the germline ends. CDR3 loop: CASRYSGASYEQYF. The CDR3 DNA is TGTGCCAGCAGATACTCAGGAGCCTCCTACGAGCAGTACTTC. The whole variable domain, filled in from reference TRBV14 and TRBJ2-7, reads EAGVTQFPSHSVIEKGQTVTLRCDPISGHDNLYWYRRVMGKEIKFLLHFVKESKQDESGMPNNRFLAERTGGTYSTLKVQPAELEDSGVYFCASRYSGASYEQYFGPGTRLTVT.

This clonotype was picked up a small number of times. Here the CDR3 DNA reads TGTGCCAGCAGCTTAGAGGCAAGCACAGATACGCAGTATTTT. Translating gives CASSLEASTDTQYF. The chain uses TRBV11-3 and TRBJ2-3, with D unresolved. The CDR3 length is 14 residues. CDR1 and CDR2 (germline): SGHNT, YENEEA. Trimming removed 0 bases from V and 0 bases from J, with 4 bases in between.

This chain joins TRBV5-1 and TRBJ2-7, with a weak D call TRBD2 (7 bases). This CDR3 spans 15 amino acids. The germline CDR1 and CDR2 sequences are SGHRS and YFSETQ. V lost 0 bases to trimming and J lost 5 bases, with 15 bases between them. CDR3 amino acids: CASSLAGGLVDEQYF. CDR3 sequence (DNA): TGCGCCAGCAGCTTGGCCGGGGGGCTGGTCGACGAGCAGTACTTC.

The CDR3 DNA follows: TGTGCCAGCAGTGCACATGGAAGGGCAGACGCGAATGAAAAACTGTTTTTT. It specifies CASSAHGRADANEKLFF. The chain joins TRBV7-2 to TRBJ1-4; D gene ambiguous. CDR1 is SGHTA, CDR2 FQGNSA, per germline. V shed 6 bases and J shed 5 bases, with 22 bases lying between them. This CDR3 region has 17 residues.

The CDR3 loop reads CASSSWTGIGEKLFF. The DNA of the CDR3 is TGTGCCAGCAGCTCCTGGACAGGGATTGGAGAAAAACTGTTTTTT. The chain links TRBV11-2 to TRBJ1-4, with 8 bases lining up with TRBD1. Germline V lookup: CDR1 SGHAT, CDR2 FQNNGV. J lost 8 bases, V lost 4 bases, and 9 bases had no gene match. CDR3 length: 15 amino acids. Variable domain in full (rest from reference TRBV11-2 and TRBJ1-4): EAGVAQSPRYKIIEKRQSVAFWCNPISGHATLYWYQQILGQGPKLLIQFQNNGVVDDSQLPKDRFSAERLKGVDSTLKIQPAKLEDSAVYLCASSSWTGIGEKLFFGSGTQLSVL.

This clonotype was seen more than once but under ten times. The chain carries TRBV14 and TRBJ2-1, with D possibly matching TRBD2 (6 bases). This CDR3 region has 15 residues. Germline loops: CDR1 SGHDN, CDR2 FVKESK. The V gene lost 4 bases and the J gene lost 2 bases, with 12 bases spanning the gap. This CDR3 is CASSPGGMAYNEQFF. The CDR3 DNA sequence: TGTGCCAGCAGCCCAGGCGGGATGGCCTACAATGAGCAGTTCTTC.

The CDR3 is CASSQTNLAGKGEAFF. The DNA for the CDR3 is TGTGCCAGCAGCCAAACAAACCTGGCTGGTAAGGGTGAAGCTTTCTTT. The chain uses TRBV3-1 and TRBJ1-1; D is undetermined. Germline CDR1 LGHDT, CDR2 YNNKEL (reference sequence). This CDR3 contains 16 residues. V was cut by 2 bases and J by 7 bases, with 20 bases left in between. Variable domain in full (rest from reference TRBV3-1 and TRBJ1-1): DTAVSQTPKYLVTQMGNDKSIKCEQNLGHDTMYWYKQDSKKFLKIMFSYNNKELIINETVPNRFSPKSPDKAHLNLHINSLELGDSAVYFCASSQTNLAGKGEAFFGQGTRLTVV.

This clonotype was detected ten times or more. This chain joins TRBV6-2 or TRBV6-3 and TRBJ2-3; D is unclear. Trimming removed 3 bases from V and 4 bases from J, with 11 bases in between. Germline V gives CDR1 MNHEY, CDR2 SVGEGT. The CDR3 totals 14 residues. The CDR3 nucleotides are TGTGCCAGCAGTTATAATGGGTTCTCAGATACGCAGTATTTT. Translating gives CASSYNGFSDTQYF.

The genes are TRBV6-1 and TRBJ2-2; D is unclear. The CDR3 loop spans 10 amino acids. The germline CDR1 and CDR2 sequences are MNHNS and SASEGT. The V and J ends lost 7 bases and 5 bases respectively, with 2 bases between them. CDR3 loop: CASMTGELFF. The CDR3 DNA is TGTGCCAGCATGACCGGGGAGCTGTTTTTT.

This clonotype occurred many times. The chain joins TRBV6-2 or TRBV6-3 to TRBJ1-2, with a tentative D call TRBD1 (5 bases). Per the germline V gene, CDR1 is MNHEY and CDR2 is SVGEGT. This CDR3 has 12 amino acids. The ends were cut back, 5 bases at V and 5 bases at J, with 9 bases in the middle. CDR3 sequence (DNA): TGTGCCAGCAGTCCACGACAGTATGGCTACACCTTC. Encoded protein: CASSPRQYGYTF.

This clonotype was seen at least ten times. The genes are TRBV28 and TRBJ2-2; D not certain. This CDR3 is built from 18 residues. V was trimmed by 4 bases and J by 0 bases, leaving 18 bases between them. Germline-derived CDR1 and CDR2 are MDHEN and SYDVKM. The CDR3 loop is CASSYPRIGRTNTGELFF. DNA of the CDR3: TGTGCCAGCAGTTACCCCCGGATCGGACGGACGAACACCGGGGAGCTGTTTTTT.

There are a few counts of this clonotype. V gene TRBV19 combines with J gene TRBJ2-7; 10 nucleotides line up with TRBD2. The CDR3 length is 14 residues. Trimming cost V 8 bases and J 6 bases; bases outside gene matches: 10. Germline V gene sequence: CDR1 LNHDA, CDR2 SQIVND (reference sequence). The CDR3: CASSQAGGSLEQYF. The CDR3 DNA sequence: TGTGCCAGTTCTCAAGCGGGAGGGTCCCTCGAGCAGTACTTC.

Comments on this clonotype: A much larger clone lies one base from this, so it may be a read error. Likely a read error: the CDR3 ends without its conserved phenylalanine or tryptophan. The gene calls are TRBV12-3 or TRBV12-4 and TRBJ1-2, with D perhaps TRBD1 (5 bases). V lost 8 bases to trimming and J lost 6 bases, with 16 bases between them. The CDR3 loop spans 13 amino acids. The DNA of the CDR3 is TGTGCCAGCGGTGGGGGTGTTGTAGATGGCTACACCATC. It specifies CASGGGVVDGYTI.

This clonotype occurred many times. The chain carries TRBV4-2 and TRBJ2-3; D may be TRBD2 (6 bases). CDR1 LGHNA and CDR2 YNFKEQ come from the germline V gene. V was pared by 4 bases and J by 1 base, with 9 bases between. CDR3 size: 14 residues. The CDR3 loop is CASSPGVGTDTQYF. In DNA, the CDR3 is TGTGCCAGCAGCCCGGGGGTCGGCACAGATACGCAGTATTTT.

This clonotype was seen repeatedly, ten times or more. The V and J genes are TRBV6-6 and TRBJ1-1, with a weak D call TRBD1 (6 bases). V lost 3 bases, J lost 0 bases, and 11 bases lay in between. From germline, CDR1 is MNHNY and CDR2 SVGAGI (reference sequence). The CDR3 spans 15 residues. The CDR3 protein is CASSYSGTLNTEAFF. CDR3 nucleotide sequence: TGTGCCAGCAGTTATTCCGGGACATTGAACACTGAAGCTTTCTTT.

This clonotype was found many times. The chain links TRBV7-6 to TRBJ2-1; the match to TRBD1 covers 9 bases. Per germline, CDR1 SGHVS and CDR2 FNYEAQ. The trim removed 1 base at V and 2 bases at J, leaving 9 bases unmatched. The CDR3 runs to 18 residues. CDR3 protein: CASSLEGSTGGPYNEQFF. As DNA, the CDR3 is TGTGCCAGCAGCTTAGAGGGTTCGACAGGGGGGCCCTACAATGAGCAGTTCTTC.

Regarding this clonotype: One junction end does not reproduce the germline sequence, and a read error may be involved. V usage is TRBV6-5 and J usage is TRBJ2-5; 13 positions agree with TRBD2. Germline CDR1 is MNHEY and CDR2 is SVGAGI. The CDR3 is made up of 19 amino acids. CDR3 nucleotides: TGTGCCAGCAGTTCTTATACCGGGACTAGCGGGACCATACAAGGGACCCAGTACTTC. This sequence encodes CASSSYTGTSGTIQGTQYF.

The chain couples TRBV7-7 to TRBJ2-1; D perhaps matches TRBD1 (5 bases). This CDR3 spans 15 amino acids. Trimming pared 2 bases from V and 0 bases from J, leaving 8 bases between. CDR1 and CDR2 (germline): SSHAT, FNYEAQ (reference sequence). CDR3 in amino acids: CASSLSDNSYNEQFF. Here the CDR3 DNA reads TGTGCCAGCAGCTTATCGGACAACTCCTACAATGAGCAGTTCTTC.

V is TRBV5-1 and J is TRBJ2-7; 8 positions match TRBD2. Germline assignment: CDR1 SGHRS and CDR2 YFSETQ. The CDR3 covers 16 residues. V lost 6 bases to trimming and J lost 0 bases; unmatched junction nucleotides: 11. The CDR3, as DNA: TGCGCCAGCACCCTCCCGGGAGGGTCGGGCTCCTACGAGCAGTACTTC. Protein product: CASTLPGGSGSYEQYF.

V usage is TRBV19 and J usage is TRBJ2-3; 7 bases match TRBD2. V lost 10 bases and J lost 1; bases outside the gene matches: 14. Per the germline V gene, CDR1 is LNHDA and CDR2 is SQIVND (reference sequence). The CDR3 is made up of 16 amino acids. The CDR3 DNA follows: TGTGCCACCCCGAGTCGGGGGGAGGTTCGCACAGATACGCAGTATTTT. Translated, it gives CATPSRGEVRTDTQYF.